The 6 T cell receptor beta chains reported below all come from one sample, sequenced in a study of T-cell reconstitution after alpha-beta-depleted transplantation in children (dated by TCRdb to the mid-2010s). Library generation was performed with PCR. The listed sequencing device is Illumina HiSeq 2500. TCR libraries were prepared with molecular barcoding, using unique molecular identifiers to normalize TCRbeta repertoire quantification. The public reads were quality trimmed at Q25 with fastp and then assembled into clones with MiXCR by TCRdb, keeping productive beta chains. Each CDR3 protein gets just one entry, which takes the most common genes and DNA from the rows behind it. The sample data list approximately 520,000 distinct CDR3 sequences, and about 30% of these were observed just once. The ten biggest clones cover less than 2.5% of the sample. Here the sequenced sample was PBMCs from the stem cell graft donor, taken from the stem cell graft. The receptors shown here come from a human donor who donated a stem cell graft to a child with aplastic anemia.

The chain combines TRBV15 with TRBJ2-5; TRBD2 matches 9 bases. The CDR3 has 15 residues. Looked up from germline, CDR1 is LNHNV and CDR2 is YYDKDF (reference sequence). J gave up 5 bases and V 10 bases, and 14 bases lay outside the gene matches. CDR3 in amino acids: CAISFSGSAAETQYF. The CDR3 coding sequence is TGTGCCATCTCCTTTAGCGGGAGTGCAGCGGAGACCCAGTACTTC.

The CDR3 reads CASSPNLGKDTQYF. The CDR3 bases are TGTGCCAGCAGCCCCAATCTGGGGAAAGATACGCAGTATTTT. This chain uses TRBV7-9 with TRBJ2-3; D call uncertain. Germline assignment: CDR1 SEHNR and CDR2 FQNEAQ (reference sequence). V lost 5 bases and J 5 bases, leaving 14 bases between the germline ends. CDR3 length equals 14 residues.

The rearrangement joins TRBV6-5 to TRBJ2-1, with TRBD1 as a possible D gene (6 bases). The CDR3 is 14 amino acids. Trimming pared 2 bases from V and 6 bases from J, leaving 11 bases between. CDR1 and CDR2 from the germline V gene are MNHEY and SVGAGI. The CDR3: CASSYGGGGNEQFF. In nucleotides, the CDR3 is TGTGCCAGCAGTTACGGGGGCGGAGGCAATGAGCAGTTCTTC.

The CDR3 protein is CASTETRGLEDTQYF. CDR3 sequence (DNA): TGTGCCAGCACCGAAACCCGGGGCCTGGAGGATACGCAGTATTTT. The chain links TRBV12-3 or TRBV12-4 to TRBJ2-3, with D possibly being TRBD1 or TRBD2 (5 bases each). The CDR3 spans 15 residues. Between the trimmed V and J ends, which lost 7 bases and 6 bases, there was a span of 20 bases.

V gene TRBV4-3 combines with J gene TRBJ2-2; 7 bases fit TRBD1. Germline assignment: CDR1 LGHNA and CDR2 YSLEER. The V and J ends lost 4 bases and 3 bases, in that order; junction bases with no gene match: 5. CDR3 length: 15 residues. The CDR3 spells CASSPGQPDTGELFF. Written as DNA, the CDR3 is TGCGCCAGCAGCCCGGGACAGCCAGACACCGGGGAGCTGTTTTTT.

The CDR3 region is CASSYRQGGETQYF. The CDR3 coding sequence is TGTGCCAGCAGTTACCGGCAGGGGGGGGAGACCCAGTACTTC. V gene TRBV6-5 combines with J gene TRBJ2-5; the D call may be TRBD1 or TRBD2 (7 bases each). The CDR3 is made up of 14 amino acids. Germline V lookup: CDR1 MNHEY, CDR2 SVGAGI. Trimming took 2 bases from V and 5 from J, leaving 12 bases between them.